This TCR beta chain was found in a study of shared clonotypes between healthy human individuals. As for the study in general: CD4 naive cells filled three plates per donor, CD4 memory three, CD8 naive two and CD8 memory one. Study results and caveats: The sole specimen, blood, was sampled, and tissue repertoires likely differ.

The assay was immunoSEQ multiplex PCR, and TCRdb's table has in-frame clones only and misses some. This table has about 1 million clones, approximately 68% appearing once. With respect to this clone: Its antigen is not identified.

Trimming pared 3 bases from V and 3 bases from J, leaving 9 bases between. This CDR3 is 12 amino acids long. Germline CDR1 is GTSNPN and CDR2 is SVGIG (reference sequence). The chain joins TRBV30 to TRBJ2-7; D gene uncertain. The specimen sequenced was memory CD4+ T cells sorted from blood. The subset: CD45RA-negative fraction. The clonotype comes from a man aged 18 to 30 in good health. CDR3 loop: CAWSTIVYEQYF. CDR3 nucleotide sequence: TGTGCCTGGAGCACAATTGTCTACGAGCAGTACTTC.